Listed here are 20 T cell receptor beta chains from one sample, sequenced in a study of blood T cell repertoires in COVID-19. Sequencing used immunoSEQ multiplex PCR; TCRdb keeps in-frame clones, though not all of them. The table shows a few hundred thousand clones, with approximately 82% occurring only once. Specimen: peripheral blood. The receptors were sampled from a woman of 80 years or more with acute or convalescent COVID-19.

The chain uses TRBV2 and TRBJ2-7; 10 bases match TRBD1. After removal of 6 bases from V and 4 bases from J, the junction contained 3 bases not matched to a gene. The CDR3 has 13 amino acids. The germline V gene encodes CDR1 SNHLY and CDR2 FYNNEI. This CDR3 reads CASREDRGYEQYF. The CDR3 DNA follows: TGTGCCAGCAGGGAGGACAGGGGGTACGAGCAGTACTTC.

DNA of the CDR3: TGTGCCAGCAGTGTGCGAGAGACCCAGTACTTC. Amino acids: CASSVRETQYF. This chain joins TRBV2 and TRBJ2-5; D gene ambiguous. The germline CDR1 and CDR2 sequences are SNHLY and FYNNEI. The CDR3 totals 11 residues. Trimming pared 4 bases from V and 4 bases from J, leaving 4 bases between.

The CDR3: CASSLALGTDSGSPLHF. The CDR3 DNA is TGCGCCAGCAGCTTGGCCCTAGGTACGGACAGCGGTTCACCCCTCCACTTT. V is TRBV5-1 and J is TRBJ1-6; D perhaps matches TRBD1 (6 bases). CDR1 is SGHRS and CDR2 is YFSETQ in the germline V gene. This CDR3 has 17 amino acids. With 0 bases removed from V and 9 bases from J, the gap between germline ends came to 19 bases.

Turning to this clone: One junction end does not reproduce the germline sequence, and a read error may be involved. DNA for the CDR3: TGTGCCAGCAGCTTAATCACAGGACTATTCAACACAGATGCGCAGTATTTT. Translation: CASSLITGLFNTDAQYF. The chain combines TRBV7-9 with TRBJ2-3; tentatively, D is TRBD2 (6 bases). The CDR3 runs to 17 residues. CDR1 and CDR2 (germline): SEHNR, FQNEAQ (reference sequence).

The chain combines TRBV6-1 with TRBJ1-6; D is unclear. The V and J ends lost 0 bases and 6 bases respectively, with 9 bases between them. Germline V CDR1 and CDR2: MNHNS, SASEGT. The CDR3 runs to 15 residues. The CDR3 sequence: CASSEAQPGNSPLHF. The CDR3 DNA reads as TGTGCCAGCAGTGAAGCACAACCGGGTAATTCACCCCTCCACTTT.

The J gene is TRBJ1-5, the V gene TRBV27, with unresolved D. The CDR3 has 14 residues. Germline lookup yields CDR1 MNHEY and CDR2 SMNVEV (reference sequence). The ends were cut back, 3 bases at V and 2 bases at J, with 8 bases in the middle. The CDR3 spells CASSFRQGNQPQHF. DNA of the CDR3: TGTGCCAGCAGTTTTCGGCAGGGCAATCAGCCCCAGCATTTT.

The chain employs TRBV11-3 and TRBJ2-7; tentative D call: TRBD2 (6 bases). Germline V lookup: CDR1 SGHNT, CDR2 YENEEA. The CDR3 extends over 13 amino acids. Between the trimmed V and J ends, which lost 5 bases and 6 bases, there was a span of 14 bases. The CDR3 spells CASSTLQGGEQYF. CDR3 in DNA: TGTGCCAGCAGCACCCTCCAGGGAGGCGAGCAGTACTTC. The variable domain in full, with the rest retrieved from reference TRBV11-3 and TRBJ2-7, is EAGVVQSPRYKIIEKKQPVAFWCNPISGHNTLYWYLQNLGQGPELLIRYENEEAVDDSQLPKDRFSAERLKGVDSTLKIQPAELGDSAVYLCASSTLQGGEQYFGPGTRLTVT.

The chain recombines TRBV18 with TRBJ2-1, with 7 nucleotides matching TRBD1. The CDR3 covers 12 residues. The germline V gene encodes CDR1 KGHSH and CDR2 LQKENI. V was clipped by 6 bases and J by 8 bases; unmatched bases: 4. The DNA for the CDR3 is TGTGCCAGCTCCCCCGGGACAGATGAGCAGTTCTTC. Translated, it gives CASSPGTDEQFF.

The J gene is TRBJ2-3, the V gene TRBV7-3; 10 bases agree with TRBD2. The germline V gene has CDR1 SGHTA and CDR2 FQGTGA. With V trimmed by 7 bases and J by 2 bases, 6 bases remained unmatched. The CDR3 is 15 residues long. The CDR3 is CASTLSGGATDTQYF. CDR3 nucleotide sequence: TGTGCCAGCACCCTGAGCGGGGGGGCCACAGATACGCAGTATTTT.

This chain joins TRBV5-5 and TRBJ2-3; 8 positions agree with TRBD1. CDR3 size: 18 residues. CDR1 is SGHKS, CDR2 YYEKEE, per germline (reference sequence). The V gene end was trimmed by 2 bases and the J gene end by 3 bases; junction bases not matched to a gene: 14. Here the CDR3 reads CASSFKTGGLPLTDTQYF. Written as DNA, the CDR3 is TGTGCCAGCAGCTTTAAAACAGGGGGTCTTCCTTTAACAGATACGCAGTATTTT.

V is TRBV19 and J is TRBJ2-5; TRBD1 agrees at 8 bases. The CDR3 is made up of 16 amino acids. V lost 9 bases, J lost 1 base, and 13 bases stayed unmatched. The germline gives CDR1 LNHDA, CDR2 SQIVND (reference sequence). CDR3 amino acids: CASGQGVGRRQETQYF. The CDR3 DNA sequence: TGTGCCAGCGGACAGGGCGTCGGTCGGCGCCAAGAGACCCAGTACTTC.

This chain uses TRBV11-1 with TRBJ2-6, with D possibly being TRBD2 (5 bases). Germline CDR1 reads SGHAT; CDR2 reads FQDESV (reference sequence). This CDR3 spans 15 amino acids. Trimming stripped 4 bases from V and 2 bases from J, with 9 bases between. The CDR3 DNA sequence: TGTGCCAGCAGCTCCGCGGGCCCTGGGGCCAACGTCCTGACTTTC. It is translated as CASSSAGPGANVLTF.

The rearrangement joins TRBV11-2 to TRBJ2-7, with 8 positions matching TRBD1. With 5 bases clipped from V and 3 bases from J, the junction kept 6 bases outside the gene matches. The CDR3 spans 14 residues. Germline CDR1 and CDR2: SGHAT and FQNNGV. DNA of the CDR3: TGTGCCAGCAGCGCACAGGGGGGAGGCTACGAGCAGTACTTC. Encoded protein: CASSAQGGGYEQYF.

This rearrangement joins TRBV9 to TRBJ1-1; D may be TRBD1 (5 bases). In germline, CDR1 is SGDLS, CDR2 YYNGEE. The CDR3 is 16 residues long. Trimming left V 0 bases short and J 3 bases short, with 15 bases between. Here the CDR3 reads CASSVDQGVRYTEAFF. CDR3 bases: TGTGCCAGCAGCGTAGATCAGGGTGTACGGTACACTGAAGCTTTCTTT.

This clone was detected only once. The chain carries TRBV24-1 and TRBJ2-2, with 8 bases identical to TRBD1. The CDR3 totals 15 residues. Germline lookup yields CDR1 KGHDR and CDR2 SFDVKD. V shed 3 bases and J 3 bases; nucleotides not matched to a gene: 2. The CDR3 sequence: CATSDRDRYTGELFF. The CDR3 region has the DNA TGTGCCACCAGTGATAGGGACAGGTACACCGGGGAGCTGTTTTTT.

The chain is built from TRBV7-9 and TRBJ1-1, with D possibly being TRBD1 (5 bases). CDR1 and CDR2 from the germline V gene are SEHNR and FQNEAQ (reference sequence). The V and J ends lost 0 bases and 4 bases respectively, with 12 bases between them. The CDR3 has 15 amino acids. The CDR3 nucleotides read TGTGCCAGCAGCTTAGCGGTCTCAGGGCGCACTGAAGCTTTCTTT. It is translated as CASSLAVSGRTEAFF.

This chain joins TRBV7-9 and TRBJ2-7; 10 nucleotides align to TRBD1. The germline V gene has CDR1 SEHNR and CDR2 FQNEAQ (reference sequence). This CDR3 spans 14 amino acids. The V gene end was trimmed by 5 bases and the J gene end by 7 bases; junction bases not matched to a gene: 8. CDR3 sequence (DNA): TGTGCCAGCAGCCCCGGGACAGGGGTAGAGGAGCAGTACTTC. It yields the protein CASSPGTGVEEQYF.

The chain is built from TRBV3-1 (or the pseudogene TRBV3-2) and TRBJ1-2; TRBD1 aligns across 10 bases. Germline lookup yields CDR1 LGHDT and CDR2 YNNKEL (reference sequence). This CDR3 spans 15 amino acids. V dropped 8 bases and J dropped 5; count of bases not matched to a gene: 11. CDR3 coding DNA: TGTGCCAGCCGGACGGCGGGACAGGGGCTTTATGGCTACACCTTC. It codes for CASRTAGQGLYGYTF.

Concerning this clone itself: Other DNA sequences of this sample code for an identical CDR3. CDR3 DNA sequence: TGCGCCAGCAGCCAAGACCCAGGGAACACTGAAGCTTTCTTT. It translates to CASSQDPGNTEAFF. The chain joins TRBV4-1 to TRBJ1-1; D not certain. The V gene's germline CDR1 is MGHRA and CDR2 YSYEKL. With 0 bases removed from V and 1 base from J, the gap between germline ends came to 6 bases. The CDR3 is 14 amino acids.

A few counts support this clone. This chain connects TRBV10-3 to TRBJ2-5; 10 bases line up with TRBD2. Per the germline V gene, CDR1 is ENHRY and CDR2 is SYGVKD. The CDR3 is made up of 14 amino acids. With 3 bases clipped from V and 7 bases from J, the junction kept 5 bases outside the gene matches. The CDR3 sequence: CAISELAGTGTQYF. The DNA of the CDR3 is TGTGCCATCAGTGAACTAGCGGGGACGGGGACCCAGTACTTC.